The entry below describes one T cell receptor beta chain. CDR3 size: 15 residues. Germline values: CDR1 LGHNA, CDR2 YSLEER. Trimming took 1 base from V and 7 from J; bases not matched to a gene: 3. The method was immunoSEQ multiplex PCR; TCRdb's version includes in-frame clones alone and lacks a portion of them. The table records approximately 93,000 clones, less than 90% of them present only once. Indicated time point: peripheral blood 6 weeks after treatment start. The sample originates from a study of PD-L1 blockade in urothelial cancer. The sample consisted of PBMCs, taken around atezolizumab (anti-PD-L1) treatment. The sequence was obtained from a man between 65 and 79 years old with urothelial cancer. V is TRBV4-3 and J is TRBJ2-1; 11 nucleotides align to TRBD2. CDR3 amino acids: CASSQVSSGGNEQFF. The CDR3 nucleotides read TGCGCCAGCAGCCAAGTCTCTAGCGGGGGGAATGAGCAGTTCTTC.